The 14 T cell receptor beta chains given below trace back to one sample, sequenced in a study of cytomegalovirus exposure and HLA in healthy donors. This PCR relied on a set of 60 Vbeta primers and 13 Jbeta primers. Sequencing used immunoSEQ multiplex PCR; TCRdb keeps in-frame clones, though not all of them. Of 95,000 to 120,000 clones in the sample, over 75% are singletons; the top ten hold 5% to 5.5%. Sequencing used PBMCs. These receptors were taken from a young woman in good health and CMV-seropositive.

The chain employs TRBV5-1 and TRBJ1-3, with 8 bases matching TRBD1. V gave up 3 bases and J gave up 7 bases; unmatched junction bases: 3. Germline CDR1 SGHRS, CDR2 YFSETQ. CDR3 size: 13 residues. Written as DNA, the CDR3 is TGCGCCAGCAGCTCTAGACAGGGGAACACCATATATTTT. Translated: CASSSRQGNTIYF.

This clone was detected once. The J gene is TRBJ2-7, the V gene TRBV5-4, with D possibly TRBD1 on 6 matching bases. The V end was cut by 4 bases, the J end by 3 bases, with 11 bases between. The V gene's germline CDR1 is SGHNT and CDR2 YYREEE (reference sequence). The CDR3 has 13 residues. The CDR3 spells CASSPGQIYEQYF. The CDR3 bases are TGTGCCAGCAGCCCTGGACAGATCTACGAGCAGTACTTC.

This chain connects TRBV11-3 to TRBJ2-3, with 7 nucleotides matching TRBD1. This CDR3 is built from 18 residues. Germline trimming cut 5 bases from V and 5 bases from J; bases unmatched to any gene: 19. Germline values: CDR1 SGHNT, CDR2 YENEEA. This CDR3 is CASSHNPGQQILIDTQYF. CDR3 sequence (DNA): TGTGCCAGCAGCCACAATCCGGGACAGCAGATCCTCATAGATACGCAGTATTTT.

The chain carries TRBV11-2 and TRBJ2-3, with D perhaps matching TRBD1 (5 bases). The germline V gene has CDR1 SGHAT and CDR2 FQNNGV. Trimming took off 2 bases at V and 4 bases at J, with 7 bases between the two ends. The CDR3 totals 13 residues. The CDR3 coding sequence is TGTGCCAGCAGCTTACAGGGTTCAGATACGCAGTATTTT. Its translation is CASSLQGSDTQYF. The full variable domain, with the rest looked up from reference TRBV11-2 and TRBJ2-3, is EAGVAQSPRYKIIEKRQSVAFWCNPISGHATLYWYQQILGQGPKLLIQFQNNGVVDDSQLPKDRFSAERLKGVDSTLKIQPAKLEDSAVYLCASSLQGSDTQYFGPGTRLTVL.

The chain carries TRBV29-1 and TRBJ1-1; 7 nucleotides agree with TRBD1. The CDR3 is 14 residues long. V was pared by 3 bases and J by 0 bases, with 4 bases of the junction left unmatched. Looked up from germline, CDR1 is SQVTM and CDR2 is ANQGSEA. The CDR3 protein is CSVDVDRMNTEAFF. CDR3 bases: TGCAGCGTTGACGTGGACAGGATGAACACTGAAGCTTTCTTT.

The chain's CDR3 is CAGGGRFAQDGYTF. CDR3 coding DNA: TGTGCCGGGGGGGGCCGTTTCGCTCAAGATGGCTACACCTTC. The chain joins TRBV2 to TRBJ1-2; weak D call: TRBD1 (6 bases). The CDR3 covers 14 residues. V was shortened by 11 bases and J by 6 bases, with 22 bases between the two germline ends. CDR1 and CDR2 from the germline V gene are SNHLY and FYNNEI.

The V gene is TRBV4-2, the J gene TRBJ1-2, with TRBD1 matching 7 bases. The CDR3 runs 16 residues. With V trimmed by 3 bases and J by 4 bases, 11 bases remained unmatched. The germline V gene encodes CDR1 LGHNA and CDR2 YNFKEQ. The CDR3 here is CASSQSRDSVSYGYTF. The CDR3 DNA reads TGTGCCAGCAGCCAGAGCCGGGACAGCGTCTCCTATGGCTACACCTTC.

The chain recombines TRBV7-9 with TRBJ2-2; 11 bases line up with TRBD2. This CDR3 comprises 18 residues. V was pared by 2 bases and J by 0 bases, with 5 bases of the junction left unmatched. Germline assignment: CDR1 SEHNR and CDR2 FQNEAQ (reference sequence). CDR3 residues: CASSLLAGGFANTGELFF. CDR3 nucleotides: TGTGCCAGCAGCTTACTAGCGGGGGGCTTCGCGAACACCGGGGAGCTGTTTTTT. The full variable domain, rest sourced from reference TRBV7-9 and TRBJ2-2, is DTGVSQNPRHKITKRGQNVTFRCDPISEHNRLYWYRQTLGQGPEFLTYFQNEAQLEKSRLLSDRFSAERPKGSFSTLEIQRTEQGDSAMYLCASSLLAGGFANTGELFFGEGSRLTVL.

The chain has TRBV28 and TRBJ1-1; 7 nucleotides align to TRBD1. The V and J ends lost 4 bases and 3 bases, in that order; junction bases with no gene match: 2. This CDR3 comprises 13 residues. CDR1 MDHEN and CDR2 SYDVKM come from the germline V gene. CDR3 coding DNA: TGTGCCAGCAGTTACACAGGGGACACTGAAGCTTTCTTT. Translating gives CASSYTGDTEAFF.

This clone has just one count. The CDR3 DNA sequence: TGTGCTAGTGGTTTGACTAATGTCCGGGAAAAACTGTTTTTT. Its protein is CASGLTNVREKLFF. The gene calls are TRBV12-5 and TRBJ1-4; D gene ambiguous. Trimming took 2 bases from V and 8 from J, leaving 12 bases between them. Germline CDR1 is LGHNT and CDR2 is FRNRAP. The CDR3 is 14 amino acids.

The V call is TRBV13, the J call TRBJ1-5; D might be TRBD1 (5 bases). CDR1 and CDR2 from the germline V gene are PRHDT and FYEKMQ (reference sequence). Trimming left V 0 bases short and J 4 bases short, with 10 bases between. The CDR3 covers 15 residues. The CDR3 DNA reads TGTGCCAGCAGCTTAGGCGGGGGGGTAAATCAGCCCCAGCATTTT. As protein: CASSLGGGVNQPQHF.

V gene TRBV30 combines with J gene TRBJ2-6, with D perhaps TRBD1 (6 bases). Germline V lookup: CDR1 GTSNPN, CDR2 SVGIG (reference sequence). This CDR3 has 17 amino acids. The V end was cut by 4 bases, the J end by 0 bases, with 16 bases between. CDR3 loop: CAWTLGQLSSGANVLTF. CDR3 DNA sequence: TGTGCCTGGACTCTCGGACAGCTTAGCTCTGGGGCCAACGTCCTGACTTTC.

V and J are TRBV5-6 and TRBJ2-2, with TRBD1 matching over 12 bases. The junction had 6 bases not matched to a gene; V was cut back by 2 bases and J by 4 bases. The CDR3 extends over 17 amino acids. Germline V gene lookup returns CDR1 SGHDT and CDR2 YYEEEE. This CDR3 reads CASSFGTGGAGTGELFF. CDR3 bases: TGTGCCAGCAGCTTCGGGACAGGGGGCGCCGGCACCGGGGAGCTGTTTTTT.

In its sample, this clone was seen a few times. The chain couples TRBV6-1 to TRBJ2-3; 7 nucleotides line up with TRBD2. Germline values: CDR1 MNHNS, CDR2 SASEGT. The CDR3 spans 14 residues. V gave up 2 bases and J gave up 6 bases; unmatched junction bases: 5. The CDR3 DNA reads TGTGCCAGCAGTGAACGGACTAGTGGCGATACGCAGTATTTT. Protein sequence: CASSERTSGDTQYF.